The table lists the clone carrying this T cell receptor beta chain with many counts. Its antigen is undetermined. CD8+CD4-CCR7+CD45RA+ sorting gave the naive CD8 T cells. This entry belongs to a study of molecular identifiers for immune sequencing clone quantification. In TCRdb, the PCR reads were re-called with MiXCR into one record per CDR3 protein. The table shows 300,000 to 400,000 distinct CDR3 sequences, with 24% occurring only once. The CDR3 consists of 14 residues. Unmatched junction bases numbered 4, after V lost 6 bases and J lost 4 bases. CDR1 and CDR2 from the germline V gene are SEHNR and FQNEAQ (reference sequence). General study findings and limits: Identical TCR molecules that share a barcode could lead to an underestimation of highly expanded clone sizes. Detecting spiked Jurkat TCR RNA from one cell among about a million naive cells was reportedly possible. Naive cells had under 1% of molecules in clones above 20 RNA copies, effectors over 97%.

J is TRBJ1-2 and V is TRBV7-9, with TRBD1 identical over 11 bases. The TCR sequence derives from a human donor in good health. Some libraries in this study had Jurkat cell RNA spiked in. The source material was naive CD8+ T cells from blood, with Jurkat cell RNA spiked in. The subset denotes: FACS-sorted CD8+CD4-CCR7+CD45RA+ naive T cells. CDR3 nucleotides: TGTGCCAGCAGACATGGACAGGGGGCCTATGGCTACACCTTC. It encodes CASRHGQGAYGYTF.